Sequencing of this T cell receptor beta chain was carried out in a study of cytotoxic CD8 clonotypes in ibrutinib-treated CLL. This clone was detected only a few times. Only in-frame clones appear in the TCRdb table, and some are missing; sequencing was by immunoSEQ multiplex PCR. The sample includes around 140,000 clones, 70% to 90% of them seen just once. Germline loops: CDR1 SGHTA, CDR2 FQGTGA. This CDR3 has 15 amino acids. With 3 bases clipped from V and 4 bases from J, the junction kept 4 bases outside the gene matches. The sequence was collected from a human donor with chronic lymphocytic leukemia. The source material was PBMCs, sampled after 24 months of ibrutinib treatment. The chain carries TRBV7-3 and TRBJ1-5, with 9 bases identical to TRBD1. CDR3 DNA sequence: TGTGCCAGCAGCTTGACAGGGGGAGGTAATCAGCCCCAGCATTTT. As protein: CASSLTGGGNQPQHF. Full variable domain (missing parts from reference TRBV7-3 and TRBJ1-5): GAGVSQTPSNKVTEKGKYVELRCDPISGHTALYWYRQSLGQGPEFLIYFQGTGAADDSGLPNDRFFAVRPEGSVSTLKIQRTERGDSAVYLCASSLTGGGNQPQHFGDGTRLSIL.